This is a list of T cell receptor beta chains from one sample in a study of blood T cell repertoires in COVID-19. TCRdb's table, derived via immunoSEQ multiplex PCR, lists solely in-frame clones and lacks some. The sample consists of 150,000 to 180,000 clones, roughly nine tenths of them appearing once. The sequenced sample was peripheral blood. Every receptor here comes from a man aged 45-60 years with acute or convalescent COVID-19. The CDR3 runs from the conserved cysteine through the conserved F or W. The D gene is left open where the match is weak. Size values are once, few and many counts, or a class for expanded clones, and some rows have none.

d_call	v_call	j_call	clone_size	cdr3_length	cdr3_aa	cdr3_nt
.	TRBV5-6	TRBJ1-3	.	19	CASSLLSGRRGGIGNTIYF	TGTGCCAGCAGCCTCCTATCCGGCCGGCGGGGAGGCATCGGAAACACCATATATTTT
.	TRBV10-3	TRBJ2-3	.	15	CAIRNSAAGTDTQYF	TGTGCCATCAGGAATAGCGCAGCCGGGACAGATACGCAGTATTTT
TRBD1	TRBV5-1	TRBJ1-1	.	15	CASSSTTGVNTEAFF	TGCGCCAGCAGCTCCACGACAGGGGTGAACACTGAAGCTTTCTTT
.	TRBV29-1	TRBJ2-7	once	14	CSVLLEGVTYEQYF	TGCAGCGTTCTGCTCGAAGGGGTAACCTACGAGCAGTACTTC
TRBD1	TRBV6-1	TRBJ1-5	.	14	CASTGTAIVQPQHF	TGTGCCAGTACCGGGACAGCTATAGTTCAGCCCCAGCATTTT
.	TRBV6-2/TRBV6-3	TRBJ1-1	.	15	CASSTTAGGNTEAFF	TGTGCCAGCAGCACCACCGCCGGGGGGAACACTGAAGCTTTCTTT
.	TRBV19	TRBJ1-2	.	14	CASSIGGVSYGYTF	TGTGCCAGTAGTATAGGTGGAGTGAGCTATGGCTACACCTTC
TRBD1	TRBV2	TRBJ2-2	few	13	CASNGRDSGELFF	TGTGCCAGCAACGGCAGGGACAGCGGGGAGCTGTTTTTT
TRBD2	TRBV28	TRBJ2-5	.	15	CASSLWAGGRATQYF	TGTGCCAGCAGTTTATGGGCGGGGGGGCGCGCGACCCAGTACTTC
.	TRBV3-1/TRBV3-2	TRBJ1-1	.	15	CASSRGWYMNTEAFF	TGTGCCAGCAGCCGAGGGTGGTACATGAACACTGAAGCTTTCTTT
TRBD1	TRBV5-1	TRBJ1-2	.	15	CASSSVRGQIYGYTF	TGCGCCAGCAGCTCGGTTAGGGGGCAGATCTATGGCTACACCTTC
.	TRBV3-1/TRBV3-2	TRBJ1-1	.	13	CASSQARGAEAFF	TGTGCCAGCAGCCAAGCCAGGGGTGCTGAAGCTTTCTTT
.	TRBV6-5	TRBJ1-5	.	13	CASRANAGQPQHF	TGTGCCAGCAGAGCGAACGCGGGGCAGCCCCAGCATTTT
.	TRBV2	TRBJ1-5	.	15	CASSEGRHSNQPQHF	TGTGCCAGCAGTGAAGGGCGACACAGCAATCAGCCCCAGCATTTT
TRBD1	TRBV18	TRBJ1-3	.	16	CASSLSTGGSGNTIYF	TGTGCCAGCTCACTTTCGACAGGGGGCTCTGGAAACACCATATATTTT
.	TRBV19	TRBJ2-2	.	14	CGIKRNANTGELFF	TGTGGGATAAAGCGGAATGCGAACACCGGGGAGCTGTTTTTT
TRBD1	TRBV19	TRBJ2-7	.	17	CASSHRPTGALSSEQYF	TGTGCCAGTAGTCACAGACCGACAGGGGCCCTTAGTTCGGAGCAGTACTTC
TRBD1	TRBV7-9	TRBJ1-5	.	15	CASSLGGTVYQPQHF	TGTGCCAGCAGCTTAGGGGGGACAGTTTATCAGCCCCAGCATTTT
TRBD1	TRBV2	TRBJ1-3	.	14	CASSGDRGGNTIYF	TGTGCCAGCAGTGGGGACAGAGGTGGAAACACCATATATTTT
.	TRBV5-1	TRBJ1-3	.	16	CASSLEWGLSGNTIYF	TGCGCCAGCAGCTTGGAATGGGGCCTCTCTGGAAACACCATATATTTT
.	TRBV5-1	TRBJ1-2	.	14	CASDKEGGSYGYTF	TGCGCCAGCGATAAGGAGGGGGGGAGCTATGGCTACACCTTC
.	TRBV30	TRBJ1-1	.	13	CAWQQGGDTEAFF	TGTGCCTGGCAACAGGGAGGGGACACTGAAGCTTTCTTT
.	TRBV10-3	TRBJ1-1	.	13	CAIKDRANTEAFF	TGTGCCATCAAAGACAGAGCGAACACTGAAGCTTTCTTT
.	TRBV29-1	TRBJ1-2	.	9	CSVSSGYTF	TGCAGCGTTTCGAGCGGCTACACCTTC
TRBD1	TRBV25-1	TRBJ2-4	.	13	CASSLGQSNIQYF	TGTGCCAGCAGCTTGGGACAGTCTAACATTCAGTACTTC
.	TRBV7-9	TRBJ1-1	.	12	CASSDRNTEAFF	TGTGCCAGCTCTGACAGAAACACTGAAGCTTTCTTT
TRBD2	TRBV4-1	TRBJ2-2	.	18	CASSEFQRSGRRTGELFF	TGCGCCAGCAGTGAGTTTCAGCGGAGCGGGAGACGGACCGGGGAGCTGTTTTTT
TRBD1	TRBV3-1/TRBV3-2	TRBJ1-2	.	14	CASSSQGQAYGYTF	TGTGCCAGCAGCTCCCAAGGACAGGCTTATGGCTACACCTTC
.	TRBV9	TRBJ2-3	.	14	CASSANGARDTQYF	TGTGCCAGCAGCGCCAACGGAGCCAGAGATACGCAGTATTTT
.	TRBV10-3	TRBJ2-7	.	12	CAIRGRGYEQYF	TGTGCCATCAGAGGCCGGGGATACGAGCAGTACTTC
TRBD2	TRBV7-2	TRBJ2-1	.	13	CASSQRTSHEQFF	TGTGCCAGCAGCCAAAGGACTAGCCATGAGCAGTTCTTC
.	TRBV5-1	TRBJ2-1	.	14	CASSLSHSGNEQFF	TGCGCCAGCAGCTTGTCCCATTCGGGGAATGAGCAGTTCTTC
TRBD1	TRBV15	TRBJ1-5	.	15	CATSITGQGLSPQHF	TGTGCCACCAGCATTACCGGACAGGGGCTATCGCCCCAGCATTTT
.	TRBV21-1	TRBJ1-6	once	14	CASSPRPEGSPLHF	TGTGCCAGCAGCCCTCGGCCCGAGGGTTCACCCCTCCACTTT
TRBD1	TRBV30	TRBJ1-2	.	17	CAWSPDWTGAINYGYTF	TGTGCCTGGAGTCCCGACTGGACAGGGGCGATTAACTATGGCTACACCTTC